The rows below give T cell receptor beta chains drawn from one sample of a study of OX40 agonist ivuxolimab in advanced cancers. The table came from immunoSEQ multiplex PCR; TCRdb's copy has only in-frame clones and leaves some out. The table shows tens of thousands of clones, with over 70% occurring only once. This sample comprised CD4+ or CD8+ T cells sorted from blood, obtained in a trial of the OX40 agonist ivuxolimab. The receptors here all came from an adult with an advanced solid tumor such as melanoma, head and neck, liver or kidney cancer. The CDR3 runs from the conserved cysteine through the conserved F or W. A D gene is named only where the DNA matches it firmly. A clone size is listed for some rows: how often the clone was seen (once, few, many), or a class if it is expanded.

CASSQDWWAQPQHF | TGCGCCAGCAGCCAAGATTGGTGGGCTCAGCCCCAGCATTTT | TRBJ1-5 | NA | NA | TRBV4-1
CASSPTSDRSYEQYF | TGTGCCAGCAGCCCAACTAGCGACCGGTCCTACGAGCAGTACTTC | TRBJ2-7 | TRBD2 | NA | TRBV11-2
CASRTTGGDYEQYF | TGTGCCAGCAGGACAACAGGGGGCGATTACGAGCAGTACTTC | TRBJ2-7 | TRBD1 | once | TRBV7-2
CASSLGVAGGQETQYF | TGCGCCAGCAGCTTGGGGGTAGCGGGGGGCCAAGAGACCCAGTACTTC | TRBJ2-5 | TRBD2 | NA | TRBV5-1
CASSPNLWTGGIEAFF | TGTGCCAGCAGCCCTAACCTCTGGACAGGGGGCATTGAAGCTTTCTTT | TRBJ1-1 | TRBD1 | NA | TRBV6-6
CASRLRGGASKNIQYF | TGTGCCAGCAGGTTAAGGGGGGGCGCGTCCAAAAACATTCAGTACTTC | TRBJ2-4 | NA | NA | TRBV7-2
CASSYGRAAYSNQPQHF | TGTGCCAGCTCCTATGGGAGGGCAGCCTATAGCAATCAGCCCCAGCATTTT | TRBJ1-5 | NA | NA | TRBV18
CASSEAPPQFESGNTIYF | TGTGCCAGCAGTGAAGCGCCTCCCCAATTCGAATCTGGAAACACCATATATTTT | TRBJ1-3 | NA | NA | TRBV6-1
CASSVSGTSGNTIYF | TGTGCCAGCAGCGTAAGCGGAACCTCTGGAAACACCATATATTTT | TRBJ1-3 | NA | NA | TRBV9
CASSWVETQYF | TGTGCCAGCAGTTGGGTTGAGACCCAGTACTTC | TRBJ2-5 | NA | NA | TRBV6-1
CASSQAVVVAGGSYEQYF | TGCGCCAGCAGCCAAGCAGTCGTTGTAGCAGGGGGCTCCTACGAGCAGTACTTC | TRBJ2-7 | TRBD1 | NA | TRBV4-1
CASSSGGTDTYEQYF | TGTGCCAGCAGCTCTGGCGGGACAGACACCTACGAGCAGTACTTC | TRBJ2-7 | NA | NA | TRBV5-4
CASSLGGTGNTIYF | TGTGCCAGCAGCTTGGGGGGGACTGGAAACACCATATATTTT | TRBJ1-3 | NA | NA | TRBV5-4
CASSEDSRETQYF | TGTGCCAGCAGTGAAGACAGCCGAGAGACCCAGTACTTC | TRBJ2-5 | NA | NA | TRBV2
CASSLQVDTSYTF | TGTGCCAGCAGCCTGCAGGTGGACACGAGCTACACCTTC | TRBJ1-2 | NA | NA | TRBV14
CASSLGHLQETQYF | TGTGCCAGCAGCTTAGGGCACCTCCAAGAGACCCAGTACTTC | TRBJ2-5 | NA | NA | TRBV7-9
CASGLATSGIYNEQFF | TGTGCTAGTGGTTTGGCGACTAGCGGGATTTACAATGAGCAGTTCTTC | TRBJ2-1 | TRBD2 | NA | TRBV12-5
CASSYWGIQYF | TGTGCCAGCAGTTACTGGGGCATTCAGTACTTC | TRBJ2-4 | NA | NA | TRBV6-6
CSVEPLAGGPVEQFF | TGCAGCGTTGAGCCGCTAGCGGGAGGGCCTGTTGAGCAGTTCTTC | TRBJ2-1 | TRBD2 | NA | TRBV29-1
CAWIRATEAFF | TGTGCCTGGATTAGGGCCACTGAAGCTTTCTTT | TRBJ1-1 | NA | once | TRBV30
CASFEVTGELFF | TGTGCTAGTTTTGAGGTCACCGGGGAGCTGTTTTTT | TRBJ2-2 | NA | once | TRBV12-5
CASSLGGQGDYGYTF | TGTGCCAGCAGCTTAGGGGGACAGGGAGACTATGGCTACACCTTC | TRBJ1-2 | TRBD1 | NA | TRBV7-9
CASSVTLATYNEQFF | TGTGCCAGCAGCGTAACTCTAGCGACCTACAATGAGCAGTTCTTC | TRBJ2-1 | NA | NA | TRBV9
CASSWTNEQYF | TGTGCCAGCAGTTGGACGAACGAGCAGTACTTC | TRBJ2-7 | NA | NA | TRBV2
CASSGSGSVSYEQYF | TGTGCCAGCAGCGGGAGCGGGAGTGTTTCGTACGAGCAGTACTTC | TRBJ2-7 | TRBD2 | NA | TRBV7-2
CASSLGARGARSQYF | TGTGCCAGCAGCTTGGGGGCCAGGGGCGCGCGGTCCCAGTACTTC | TRBJ2-5 | NA | NA | TRBV7-2
CASSSYRSNEQFF | TGTGCCAGCAGCTCATACAGGAGCAATGAGCAGTTCTTC | TRBJ2-1 | NA | NA | TRBV7-6
CASSPSGGFQETQYF | TGTGCCAGCAGCCCGTCAGGGGGTTTTCAAGAGACCCAGTACTTC | TRBJ2-5 | TRBD1 | NA | TRBV7-7
CASSLGGRGYTF | TGTGCCAGCAGCTTAGGGGGACGGGGCTACACCTTC | TRBJ1-2 | NA | NA | TRBV7-8
CASRPGNSGNTIYF | TGCGCCAGCAGACCCGGGAACTCTGGAAACACCATATATTTT | TRBJ1-3 | NA | NA | TRBV5-1
CASSSPLRQPSTDTQYF | TGTGCCAGCAGTTCCCCCTTGAGACAGCCTAGCACAGATACGCAGTATTTT | TRBJ2-3 | NA | NA | TRBV27
CASRSYYEQYF | TGTGCCAGCAGATCGTACTACGAGCAGTACTTC | TRBJ2-7 | NA | NA | TRBV28
CASSLFRGRGTNEKLFF | TGTGCCAGCAGCCTTTTCCGGGGGCGCGGAACTAATGAAAAACTGTTTTTT | TRBJ1-4 | NA | NA | TRBV27
CASSERLPGAGGSDTQYF | TGTGCCAGCAGTGAAAGGCTTCCTGGAGCGGGGGGGTCAGATACGCAGTATTTT | TRBJ2-3 | TRBD2 | once | TRBV2
CASSLAGGWTGELFF | TGTGCCAGCAGTTTAGCGGGAGGTTGGACCGGGGAGCTGTTTTTT | TRBJ2-2 | TRBD2 | NA | TRBV28
CASSPDRGGLQETQYF | TGTGCCAGCAGCCCCGACAGGGGGGGGCTCCAAGAGACCCAGTACTTC | TRBJ2-5 | TRBD1 | NA | TRBV5-4